This TCR beta chain emerged from a study of memory CD4+ T cells and cytomegalovirus serostatus. The sort gate was single viable CD3+CD4+CD8-CD45RO+ cells for memory CD4+ T cells. Sequencing used immunoSEQ multiplex PCR; TCRdb keeps in-frame clones, though not all of them. The sample holds approximately 46,000 clones, 79% seen once. This clonotype was sampled from an adult in good health and CMV-seronegative. Specimen: memory CD4+ T cells from blood.

The CDR3 region is CASSLVGIPYEQYF. In DNA form, the CDR3 reads TGTGCCAGCAGCTTAGTAGGGATACCCTACGAGCAGTACTTC. This chain uses TRBV11-1 with TRBJ2-7; D ambiguous. CDR3 size: 14 residues. From germline, CDR1 is SGHAT and CDR2 FQDESV (reference sequence). Trimming took 1 base from V and 2 from J, leaving 9 bases between them. Using reference TRBV11-1 and TRBJ2-7 for the parts outside the CDR3, the full variable domain is EAEVAQSPRYKITEKSQAVAFWCDPISGHATLYWYRQILGQGPELLVQFQDESVVDDSQLPKDRFSAERLKGVDSTLKIQPAELGDSAMYLCASSLVGIPYEQYFGPGTRLTVT.